The 27 T cell receptor beta chains presented below share a single source sample, sequenced in a study of human T cells and chemical hapten exposure. Time point described: pre-sensitization, week 0. Treatment specified: therapeutic diphenylcyclopropenone sensitization with weekly scalp DPC. TCRdb analysed the RACE reads with MiXCR anew, one entry per CDR3 protein. The sample consists of approximately 260,000 distinct CDR3 sequences, approximately 7.5% of them appearing once. This specimen was whole blood, taken in connection with sensitization to the hapten diphenylcyclopropenone (DPC). Every receptor here comes from a man aged 18 to 30 with alopecia areata. Some clones in this sample may be carry-over from other donors' samples.

The genes are TRBV19 and TRBJ2-3; D might be TRBD2 (7 bases). Germline assignment: CDR1 LNHDA and CDR2 SQIVND (reference sequence). The CDR3 spans 15 residues. The germline V and J ends were trimmed by 5 bases and 2 bases, with 14 bases remaining between them. CDR3 DNA sequence: TGTGCCAGTAGTGCGACGGGGGGCACCACAGATACGCAGTATTTT. Translated, it gives CASSATGGTTDTQYF.

This chain connects TRBV7-3 to TRBJ2-3; tentatively, D is TRBD2 (6 bases). The germline V and J ends were trimmed by 1 base and 2 bases, with 16 bases remaining between them. This CDR3 spans 17 amino acids. Germline lookup yields CDR1 SGHTA and CDR2 FQGTGA. In DNA, the CDR3 is TGTGCCAGCAGCTTAATGGGACTTCTCGAGTACACAGATACGCAGTATTTT. It is translated as CASSLMGLLEYTDTQYF.

The sample holds many counts of this clonotype. V gene TRBV29-1 combines with J gene TRBJ1-1; 9 bases line up with TRBD1. Germline V gives CDR1 SQVTM, CDR2 ANQGSEA. V gave up 1 base and J gave up 7 bases; unmatched junction bases: 10. This CDR3 has 15 residues. CDR3 nucleotides: TGCAGCGTTGAAGCCCTACCCGGGACAGGGATTGAAGCTTTCTTT. Translation gives CSVEALPGTGIEAFF.

The sample holds many counts of this clonotype. This chain joins TRBV27 and TRBJ1-5; D call uncertain. This CDR3 is 15 amino acids long. Trimming took 5 bases from V and 2 from J, leaving 13 bases between them. The germline gives CDR1 MNHEY, CDR2 SMNVEV (reference sequence). CDR3 sequence (DNA): TGTGCCAGCAGTCCCCGAGGAAGGGGCAATCAGCCCCAGCATTTT. It is translated as CASSPRGRGNQPQHF.

The V and J genes are TRBV28 and TRBJ1-2, with D perhaps TRBD1 (5 bases). CDR1 MDHEN and CDR2 SYDVKM come from the germline V gene. The CDR3 runs 13 residues. V lost 6 bases, J lost 8 bases, and 16 bases lay in between. CDR3 loop: CASSPLRQWGYTF. The CDR3 DNA is TGTGCCAGCAGCCCCCTCCGACAGTGGGGCTACACCTTC.

This clonotype was seen many times. The V call is TRBV18, the J call TRBJ2-5; D might be TRBD1 (5 bases). The germline CDR1 and CDR2 sequences are KGHSH and LQKENI. Between the trimmed V and J ends, which lost 1 base and 4 bases, there was a span of 13 bases. CDR3 length equals 15 residues. The CDR3 region has the DNA TGTGCCAGCTCACCACGGTGGGGCGCCGGAGAGACCCAGTACTTC. Translating it yields CASSPRWGAGETQYF. The whole variable domain, remainder taken from reference TRBV18 and TRBJ2-5, is NAGVMQNPRHLVRRRGQEARLRCSPMKGHSHVYWYRQLPEEGLKFMVYLQKENIIDESGMPKERFSAEFPKEGPSILRIQQVVRGDSAAYFCASSPRWGAGETQYFGPGTRLLVL.

A few counts support this clonotype. This chain connects TRBV27 to TRBJ2-3; tentative D call: TRBD2 (6 bases). Germline V gene data show CDR1 as MNHEY and CDR2 as SMNVEV (reference sequence). Between the trimmed V and J ends, which lost 6 bases and 3 bases, there was a span of 16 bases. This CDR3 comprises 15 residues. The CDR3 is CASSWVAEYTDTQYF. CDR3 nucleotides: TGTGCCAGCAGCTGGGTAGCGGAGTATACAGATACGCAGTATTTT.

The chain has TRBV25-1 and TRBJ1-2; the D gene is possibly TRBD1 (6 bases). Trimming took 2 bases from V and 6 from J, leaving 7 bases between them. Germline lookup yields CDR1 MGHDK and CDR2 SYGVNS. The CDR3 spans 12 residues. The CDR3 protein is CASSETGHGYTF. The CDR3 nucleotides are TGTGCCAGCAGTGAAACAGGGCATGGCTACACCTTC.

This clonotype was counted ten times or more. This chain links TRBV6-1 with TRBJ2-3, with 8 bases identical to TRBD1. The germline gives CDR1 MNHNS, CDR2 SASEGT. The V gene end was trimmed by 5 bases and the J gene end by 1 base; junction bases not matched to a gene: 14. The CDR3 is 18 residues long. The CDR3 here is CASSKGLRGLRGTDTQYF. The CDR3 DNA follows: TGTGCCAGCAGTAAAGGGCTCAGGGGGCTTCGTGGCACAGATACGCAGTATTTT.

The chain couples TRBV11-1 to TRBJ2-7; no definite D call. Trimming shortened V by 4 bases and J by 6 bases, and 16 bases separated the two germline ends. CDR1 is SGHAT, CDR2 FQDESV, per germline (reference sequence). The length of the CDR3 is 14 residues. The CDR3 region has the DNA TGTGCCAGCAGCTATCGTACCAAAGGCGGCGAGCAGTACTTC. Amino acids: CASSYRTKGGEQYF.

This clonotype was found many times. This chain links TRBV7-2 with TRBJ2-7; 7 bases align to TRBD1. The CDR3 sequence is 15 residues long. Germline-derived CDR1 and CDR2 are SGHTA and FQGNSA. After removal of 4 bases from V and 0 bases from J, the junction contained 6 bases not matched to a gene. The CDR3 reads CASSSLAGGSYEQYF. CDR3 DNA sequence: TGTGCCAGCAGCTCCCTCGCAGGGGGCTCCTACGAGCAGTACTTC.

The CDR3 nucleotides read TGTGCCAGTGGACAGGTTTATCAGCCCCAGCATTTT. It yields the protein CASGQVYQPQHF. This rearrangement joins TRBV6-1 to TRBJ1-5, with 7 bases that match TRBD1. V was pared by 9 bases and J by 5 bases, with 4 bases of the junction left unmatched. The length of the CDR3 is 12 residues. Germline V gives CDR1 MNHNS, CDR2 SASEGT.

This clonotype came up a few times. The V gene is TRBV12-3 or TRBV12-4, the J gene TRBJ2-3; D gene uncertain. Trimming removed 6 bases at V and 5 bases at J, with 18 bases between. The CDR3 sequence is 15 residues long. The CDR3: CASRSDATEEDTQYF. CDR3 DNA sequence: TGTGCCAGCAGGTCGGACGCCACTGAGGAAGATACGCAGTATTTT.

This clonotype was seen a few times. The chain is built from TRBV12-5 and TRBJ2-1; TRBD1 agrees at 9 bases. The junction had 5 bases not matched to a gene; V was cut back by 1 base and J by 7 bases. CDR3 length: 15 residues. The germline V gene has CDR1 LGHNT and CDR2 FRNRAP. CDR3 nucleotides: TGTGCTAGTGGTTTGGACGGACAGGGGACGAATGAGCAGTTCTTC. Translation gives CASGLDGQGTNEQFF.

J is TRBJ2-1 and V is TRBV9; 8 bases align to TRBD1. V lost 2 bases, J lost 7 bases, and 11 bases stayed unmatched. Germline CDR1 and CDR2: SGDLS and YYNGEE. The CDR3 consists of 16 residues. The CDR3 nucleotides read TGTGCCAGCAGCGTGGTCTTACAGGGGGATTCAAATGAGCAGTTCTTC. The encoded protein is CASSVVLQGDSNEQFF. Supplemented by reference TRBV9 and TRBJ2-1, the full variable domain reads DSGVTQTPKHLITATGQRVTLRCSPRSGDLSVYWYQQSLDQGLQFLIQYYNGEERAKGNILERFSAQQFPDLHSELNLSSLELGDSALYFCASSVVLQGDSNEQFFGPGTRLTVL.

The chain links TRBV4-2 to TRBJ2-3; no definite D call. The ends were cut back, 8 bases at V and 1 base at J, with 16 bases in the middle. The CDR3 runs 15 residues. The V gene's germline CDR1 is LGHNA and CDR2 YNFKEQ. CDR3 in DNA: TGTGCCAGCGCCCGGGCCGAGGCCCGCACAGATACGCAGTATTTT. It encodes CASARAEARTDTQYF.

The sample holds a few counts of this clonotype. The chain has TRBV20-1 and TRBJ2-7; 11 bases map to TRBD2. The germline V gene has CDR1 DFQATT and CDR2 SNEGSKA (reference sequence). The CDR3 has 16 amino acids. The trim removed 3 bases at V and 4 bases at J, leaving 11 bases unmatched. CDR3 DNA sequence: TGCAGTGCTAGTAGTGGTAGCGGGGGGGCCGCTTACGAGCAGTACTTC. Encoded protein: CSASSGSGGAAYEQYF.

This clonotype has ten or more counts. The V and J genes are TRBV4-1 and TRBJ2-2; no reliable D call. Looked up from germline, CDR1 is MGHRA and CDR2 is YSYEKL. The length of the CDR3 is 11 residues. Trimming removed 6 bases at V and 7 bases at J, with 6 bases between. CDR3 protein: CASRHNGELFF. In nucleotides, the CDR3 is TGCGCCAGCAGACATAACGGGGAGCTGTTTTTT.

The chain recombines TRBV15 with TRBJ1-3, with a weak D call TRBD1 (6 bases). CDR1 is LNHNV and CDR2 is YYDKDF in the germline V gene (reference sequence). The CDR3 extends over 16 amino acids. V lost 1 base and J lost 4, with 14 bases in between. CDR3 DNA sequence: TGTGCCACCAGCAGAGTTACTCCAGGGGTCGGAAACACCATATATTTT. This translates into CATSRVTPGVGNTIYF.

The table lists this clonotype with a few counts. The CDR3 nucleotides read TGTGCCAGCACCTCTGGGGAAACCTACGCCTACGAGCAGTACTTC. It yields the protein CASTSGETYAYEQYF. The chain couples TRBV6-6 to TRBJ2-7; D gene uncertain. CDR3 size: 15 residues. V shed 7 bases and J shed 2 bases, with 18 bases lying between them. The V gene's germline CDR1 is MNHNY and CDR2 SVGAGI (reference sequence).

CDR3 amino acids: CASTVVTGELFF. The CDR3 DNA sequence: TGTGCCAGCACCGTAGTCACTGGGGAGCTGTTTTTT. The V call is TRBV2, the J call TRBJ2-2; D unresolved. Germline V gene data show CDR1 as SNHLY and CDR2 as FYNNEI. Trimming cost V 7 bases and J 8 bases, with 11 bases left between them. CDR3 length: 12 residues.

The gene calls are TRBV5-1 and TRBJ2-2; perhaps D is TRBD1 or TRBD2 (5 bases each). The CDR3 has 16 amino acids. Germline V gene data show CDR1 as SGHRS and CDR2 as YFSETQ. Trimming took 1 base from V and 0 from J, leaving 10 bases between them. CDR3: CASSLMGESNTGELFF. CDR3 DNA sequence: TGCGCCAGCAGCTTGATGGGGGAGTCGAACACCGGGGAGCTGTTTTTT.

The rearrangement links TRBV12-3 or TRBV12-4 to TRBJ2-4; TRBD1 agrees at 8 bases. CDR3 length: 14 residues. Losses at the gene ends were 1 base for V and 7 bases for J; bases not matched to a gene: 3. The CDR3 reads CASSLGTGRNIQYF. CDR3 nucleotide sequence: TGTGCCAGCAGTTTAGGGACAGGGCGTAACATTCAGTACTTC.

The V and J genes are TRBV7-3 and TRBJ2-1; the D gene could be TRBD1 or TRBD2 (6 bases each). This CDR3 has 14 amino acids. The V and J ends lost 2 bases and 2 bases respectively, with 7 bases between them. Germline V gene sequence: CDR1 SGHTA, CDR2 FQGTGA. The CDR3 reads CASSLGGPYNEQFF. The CDR3 DNA reads TGTGCCAGCAGCTTAGGGGGGCCCTACAATGAGCAGTTCTTC.

This clonotype was seen many times. The rearrangement joins TRBV7-2 to TRBJ1-3, with no clear D. This CDR3 spans 14 amino acids. V was shortened by 3 bases and J by 2 bases, with 8 bases between the two germline ends. From germline, CDR1 is SGHTA and CDR2 FQGNSA. CDR3 nucleotide sequence: TGTGCCAGCAGCTTTAGGGTAACTGGAAACACCATATATTTT. This encodes CASSFRVTGNTIYF.

This clonotype occurred a few times. The rearrangement joins TRBV20-1 to TRBJ1-1, with 9 bases aligning to TRBD1. There are 15 residues in the CDR3. Germline trimming cut 1 base from V and 4 bases from J; bases unmatched to any gene: 7. Germline V gives CDR1 DFQATT, CDR2 SNEGSKA (reference sequence). As DNA, the CDR3 is TGCAGTGCTAGAGCGGACAGGGGATCGGTCACTGAAGCTTTCTTT. This translates into CSARADRGSVTEAFF.

In its sample, this clonotype was seen a few times. The chain couples TRBV27 to TRBJ1-5; 7 bases align to TRBD1. This CDR3 is 14 amino acids long. Germline V gene lookup returns CDR1 MNHEY and CDR2 SMNVEV (reference sequence). V lost 2 bases, J lost 6 bases, and 4 bases stayed unmatched. Here the CDR3 reads CASSLDREAQPQHF. The CDR3 DNA is TGTGCCAGCAGTTTAGACAGGGAGGCTCAGCCCCAGCATTTT.